Sequencing of this T cell receptor beta chain was carried out in a study of identical twins (dated by TCRdb to the mid-2010s). Describing the broader study: To test whether fetal clonotypes persist, the study used deep sequencing on TCR alpha and beta repertoires from monozygotic twins, unrelated adults of various ages, and cord blood. Replicate twin experiments were performed at different times using different library preparation protocols to rule out contamination. Beyond this particular receptor, the publication reports: Zero-insertion analyses could be partly confounded by invariant T cells such as MAIT and iNKT, although diverse VJ usage argued against such confounding for most clonotypes. In beta out-of-frame sequences, excess twin sharing was weaker, because having fewer shared sequences lowered the signal-to-noise ratio. Compared with coincidental sharing between unrelated individuals, an excess of low generation-probability sequences was observed among out-of-frame TCR alpha sequences shared between twins. Because the same donors could not be followed over many years, the conclusions depended on cross-sectional statistical analysis. In monozygotic twins, out-of-frame TCR alpha sharing was systematically underestimated by recombination models, although the models agreed with sharing between unrelated individuals. Fewer insertions were carried by abundant cord blood beta clonotypes; a weaker similar trend was observed in young adult naive repertoires, while no such trend was observed in memory repertoires.

V is pruned by 2 bases and J by 7 bases, leaving 7 bases of the junction without a gene match. There are 16 amino acids in the CDR3, from cysteine to phenylalanine inclusive. Only the CDR3 DNA is retained, 48 bases long and in frame from the first base. Every donor was a healthy Caucasian. The protocol used for the library was 5' RACE. Sequencing relied on an Illumina HiSeq 2000. Template switching added a universal primer binding site, and the final cDNA carried a unique molecular identifier that allowed TCR cDNA molecules to be counted accurately. First-strand cDNA for TCR alpha and beta chains was synthesized from specific primers in the conserved constant-segment region. To control for contamination, every cDNA library carried two barcodes: a SMART-Mk sample barcode plus Illumina barcodes. TruSeq adapter sequences and Illumina sample barcodes were added in two successive PCR steps. Sequencing of the TCR alpha and beta cDNA libraries was done on the Illumina HiSeq platform using custom primers. Concerning the study's data processing: MiGEC was used to process raw reads and extract unique molecular identifiers, and MiXCR was used to find CDR3 positions. Recombination models were inferred per individual with the repgenHMM and IGoR tools using an EM algorithm. Shared clonotypes were analyzed with the tcR package in R, and sharing was normalized by the product of cloneset sizes. Out-of-frame nonproductive sequences were analyzed to study raw recombination free of thymic and clonal selection effects. TCRdb cleaned the public reads at Q25 with fastp, built clones with MiXCR and kept in-frame beta chains. CDR3 protein duplicates are merged, each entry listing the most common genes and DNA. What appears here as the V and J calls and clone size reflects TCRdb's work, not the paper's. A total of approximately 1.8 million distinct CDR3 sequences appear in this sample, around a third of them only once. The ten largest clones represent about 0.27% of the sample.

In this sample, this clonotype turned up once. This receptor's antigen is unknown. No much larger clone exists at a distance of one base, and base qualities are not known. Sequenced: cord blood. Recombination joined TRBV12-3 or TRBV12-4 with TRBJ2-7, and TRBD2 matches 14 of the central bases. The receptor was derived from a newborn girl in good health. The DNA is as follows: TGTGCCAGCAGTTTATTCGGGACTAGCGGGAGCAATGAGCAGTACTTC. Translated, it gives CASSLFGTSGSNEQYF.